Listed below are T cell receptor beta chains from one sample, sequenced in a study of immune evolution from preneoplasia to lung adenocarcinoma. Measured with immunoSEQ multiplex PCR; TCRdb has only the in-frame clones, and not every one. The repertoire consists of approximately 5,000 clones, with 70% to 80% occurring once and the leading ten covering roughly 6.4%. Sequencing was done on a sample of FFPE lung adenocarcinoma in situ tissue. The receptors shown here come from a person aged 55-79 years with lung adenocarcinoma. The CDR3 runs from the conserved cysteine through the conserved F or W. Fields, in order: CDR3 length, J gene, D gene, clone size, V gene, CDR3 protein, CDR3 DNA. The D gene is left open where the match is weak. Size tells how often a clone was seen (once, few, many) or the class of an expanded clone, and some rows leave it out.

CDR3 length: 19; J gene: TRBJ2-2; D gene: TRBD1; clone size: .; V gene: TRBV7-3; CDR3 protein: CASSLIAQGDNSHTGELFF; CDR3 DNA: TGTGCCAGCAGCTTAATAGCCCAGGGGGACAACTCTCACACCGGGGAGCTGTTTTTT
CDR3 length: 15; J gene: TRBJ1-4; D gene: .; clone size: large; V gene: TRBV6-1; CDR3 protein: CASSDMPGTNEKLFF; CDR3 DNA: TGTGCCAGCAGTGACATGCCCGGAACTAATGAAAAACTGTTTTTT
CDR3 length: 14; J gene: TRBJ2-5; D gene: .; clone size: .; V gene: TRBV11-2; CDR3 protein: CASSRERVQETQYF; CDR3 DNA: TGTGCCAGCAGCCGTGAACGCGTACAAGAGACCCAGTACTTC
CDR3 length: 17; J gene: TRBJ2-5; D gene: .; clone size: .; V gene: TRBV11-2; CDR3 protein: CASSLDQEGTGQETQYF; CDR3 DNA: TGTGCCAGCAGCTTAGATCAGGAGGGGACGGGACAAGAGACCCAGTACTTC
CDR3 length: 14; J gene: TRBJ2-3; D gene: .; clone size: once; V gene: TRBV18; CDR3 protein: CASSLDRSTDTQYF; CDR3 DNA: TGTGCCAGCTCACTTGACAGGAGCACAGATACGCAGTATTTT
CDR3 length: 15; J gene: TRBJ1-2; D gene: TRBD1; clone size: .; V gene: TRBV5-4; CDR3 protein: CASSISGTANYGYTF; CDR3 DNA: TGTGCCAGCAGCATCTCAGGGACAGCTAACTATGGCTACACCTTC
CDR3 length: 16; J gene: TRBJ1-5; D gene: TRBD1; clone size: .; V gene: TRBV5-1; CDR3 protein: CASSLNTGDSNQPQHF; CDR3 DNA: TGCGCCAGCAGCTTGAACACAGGGGATAGCAATCAGCCCCAGCATTTT
CDR3 length: 14; J gene: TRBJ2-1; D gene: TRBD2; clone size: once; V gene: TRBV5-6; CDR3 protein: CASSLGLAGNEQFF; CDR3 DNA: TGTGCCAGCAGCCTGGGACTAGCGGGCAATGAGCAGTTCTTC
CDR3 length: 15; J gene: TRBJ2-7; D gene: .; clone size: .; V gene: TRBV11-2; CDR3 protein: CASSLDGGGRGEQYF; CDR3 DNA: TGTGCCAGCAGCTTAGATGGAGGGGGCCGGGGCGAGCAGTACTTC
CDR3 length: 15; J gene: TRBJ2-3; D gene: TRBD2; clone size: .; V gene: TRBV7-9; CDR3 protein: CASSLASGGKDTQYF; CDR3 DNA: TGTGCCAGCAGCTTAGCTAGCGGGGGAAAAGATACGCAGTATTTT
CDR3 length: 16; J gene: TRBJ1-2; D gene: .; clone size: .; V gene: TRBV6-1; CDR3 protein: CASSEEIGGITYGYTF; CDR3 DNA: TGTGCCAGCAGTGAAGAAATCGGGGGTATCACCTATGGCTACACCTTC
CDR3 length: 13; J gene: TRBJ1-2; D gene: .; clone size: once; V gene: TRBV18; CDR3 protein: CASSRGADYGYTF; CDR3 DNA: TGTGCCAGCTCACGGGGGGCAGACTATGGCTACACCTTC
CDR3 length: 15; J gene: TRBJ2-3; D gene: TRBD1; clone size: .; V gene: TRBV10-3; CDR3 protein: CAIKMDRGVTDTQYF; CDR3 DNA: TGTGCCATCAAGATGGACAGGGGAGTCACAGATACGCAGTATTTT
CDR3 length: 16; J gene: TRBJ2-7; D gene: TRBD2; clone size: .; V gene: TRBV7-9; CDR3 protein: CASSLARPGLAYEQYF; CDR3 DNA: TGTGCCAGCAGCTTAGCTCGCCCGGGACTAGCGTACGAGCAGTACTTC
CDR3 length: 13; J gene: TRBJ2-2; D gene: .; clone size: .; V gene: TRBV12-5; CDR3 protein: CASGLENTGELFF; CDR3 DNA: TGTGCTAGTGGTTTGGAGAACACCGGGGAGCTGTTTTTT
CDR3 length: 15; J gene: TRBJ2-5; D gene: TRBD1; clone size: few; V gene: TRBV11-3; CDR3 protein: CASSLGTGPEETQYF; CDR3 DNA: TGTGCCAGCAGCTTAGGGACAGGGCCCGAGGAGACCCAGTACTTC
CDR3 length: 13; J gene: TRBJ1-2; D gene: .; clone size: .; V gene: TRBV7-9; CDR3 protein: CASSSVVGYGYTF; CDR3 DNA: TGTGCCAGCAGCTCCGTGGTAGGCTATGGCTACACCTTC
CDR3 length: 14; J gene: TRBJ1-3; D gene: .; clone size: once; V gene: TRBV25-1; CDR3 protein: CASSEERSGNTIYF; CDR3 DNA: TGTGCCAGCAGTGAAGAGCGCTCCGGAAACACCATATATTTT
CDR3 length: 15; J gene: TRBJ1-5; D gene: .; clone size: .; V gene: TRBV4-3; CDR3 protein: CASSQEHPLDQPQHF; CDR3 DNA: TGCGCCAGCAGCCAAGAGCACCCCCTTGATCAGCCCCAGCATTTT
CDR3 length: 14; J gene: TRBJ2-7; D gene: TRBD1; clone size: .; V gene: TRBV5-6; CDR3 protein: CASSAYRGKYEQYF; CDR3 DNA: TGTGCCAGCAGCGCGTACAGGGGAAAGTACGAGCAGTACTTC
CDR3 length: 13; J gene: TRBJ2-2; D gene: .; clone size: large; V gene: TRBV11-3; CDR3 protein: CASSSVTTGELFF; CDR3 DNA: TGTGCCAGCAGCTCAGTTACCACCGGGGAGCTGTTTTTT
CDR3 length: 15; J gene: TRBJ1-5; D gene: .; clone size: .; V gene: TRBV6-1; CDR3 protein: CASSEQGGDNQPQHF; CDR3 DNA: TGTGCCAGCAGTGAACAGGGAGGAGACAATCAGCCCCAGCATTTT
CDR3 length: 18; J gene: TRBJ2-5; D gene: TRBD2; clone size: .; V gene: TRBV27; CDR3 protein: CASSFHGLAGGTQETQYF; CDR3 DNA: TGTGCCAGCAGTTTCCACGGACTAGCGGGGGGGACCCAAGAGACCCAGTACTTC
CDR3 length: 14; J gene: TRBJ2-7; D gene: .; clone size: .; V gene: TRBV7-6; CDR3 protein: CASGRGGWMSEQYF; CDR3 DNA: TGTGCCAGCGGTCGTGGGGGGTGGATGAGCGAGCAGTACTTC
CDR3 length: 13; J gene: TRBJ2-7; D gene: .; clone size: .; V gene: TRBV11-2; CDR3 protein: CASSFSGTHEQYF; CDR3 DNA: TGTGCCAGCAGCTTTTCCGGGACACACGAGCAGTACTTC
CDR3 length: 17; J gene: TRBJ2-7; D gene: TRBD2; clone size: few; V gene: TRBV7-2; CDR3 protein: CASSLESGGAHSYEQYF; CDR3 DNA: TGTGCCAGCAGCTTAGAAAGCGGGGGGGCTCACTCCTACGAGCAGTACTTC
CDR3 length: 13; J gene: TRBJ1-1; D gene: .; clone size: .; V gene: TRBV29-1; CDR3 protein: CSVTRDTRPEAFF; CDR3 DNA: TGCAGCGTTACCCGGGACACCCGTCCTGAAGCTTTCTTT
CDR3 length: 13; J gene: TRBJ2-7; D gene: .; clone size: .; V gene: TRBV6-5; CDR3 protein: CASSYGPRREQYF; CDR3 DNA: TGTGCCAGCAGTTACGGGCCAAGGCGGGAGCAGTACTTC
CDR3 length: 16; J gene: TRBJ1-6; D gene: .; clone size: .; V gene: TRBV10-3; CDR3 protein: CAISEISDIKNSPLHF; CDR3 DNA: TGTGCCATCAGTGAAATCTCGGACATCAAAAATTCACCCCTCCACTTT
CDR3 length: 13; J gene: TRBJ2-7; D gene: TRBD1; clone size: few; V gene: TRBV2; CDR3 protein: CASSRQGFNEQYF; CDR3 DNA: TGTGCCAGCAGCCGACAGGGGTTCAACGAGCAGTACTTC
CDR3 length: 13; J gene: TRBJ2-5; D gene: .; clone size: .; V gene: TRBV2; CDR3 protein: CASSWTPQETQYF; CDR3 DNA: TGTGCCAGCAGTTGGACTCCTCAAGAGACCCAGTACTTC
CDR3 length: 13; J gene: TRBJ1-1; D gene: .; clone size: few; V gene: TRBV6-5; CDR3 protein: CASSRSGGTEAFF; CDR3 DNA: TGTGCCAGCAGCCGCTCCGGGGGAACTGAAGCTTTCTTT
CDR3 length: 14; J gene: TRBJ1-6; D gene: .; clone size: .; V gene: TRBV7-2; CDR3 protein: CASSAQTVLSPLHF; CDR3 DNA: TGTGCCAGCAGCGCCCAGACCGTGCTCTCACCCCTCCACTTT
CDR3 length: 15; J gene: TRBJ2-7; D gene: TRBD1; clone size: few; V gene: TRBV7-9; CDR3 protein: CASSFTRTGSYEQYF; CDR3 DNA: TGTGCCAGCAGCTTTACGAGGACAGGGAGCTACGAGCAGTACTTC
CDR3 length: 15; J gene: TRBJ1-5; D gene: .; clone size: once; V gene: TRBV9; CDR3 protein: CASRGRKGNYQPQHF; CDR3 DNA: TGTGCCAGCAGGGGGAGGAAGGGGAACTATCAGCCCCAGCATTTT
CDR3 length: 14; J gene: TRBJ1-1; D gene: TRBD1; clone size: .; V gene: TRBV18; CDR3 protein: CASSFSGGQAEAFF; CDR3 DNA: TGTGCCAGCTCATTTTCAGGGGGGCAGGCCGAAGCTTTCTTT
CDR3 length: 13; J gene: TRBJ2-1; D gene: .; clone size: once; V gene: TRBV6-1; CDR3 protein: CASRPSSYNEQFF; CDR3 DNA: TGTGCCAGCAGGCCCTCCTCCTACAATGAGCAGTTCTTC
CDR3 length: 13; J gene: TRBJ1-2; D gene: TRBD1; clone size: .; V gene: TRBV5-1; CDR3 protein: CASSSSGGDGYTF; CDR3 DNA: TGCGCCAGCAGCTCCTCAGGGGGCGATGGCTACACCTTC
CDR3 length: 15; J gene: TRBJ2-2; D gene: .; clone size: .; V gene: TRBV7-7; CDR3 protein: CASSAGPGLAGELFF; CDR3 DNA: TGTGCTAGCAGCGCCGGCCCGGGTCTAGCCGGGGAGCTGTTTTTT
CDR3 length: 12; J gene: TRBJ2-1; D gene: .; clone size: .; V gene: TRBV7-3; CDR3 protein: CASSFPGGEQFF; CDR3 DNA: TGTGCCAGCAGCTTCCCCGGGGGAGAGCAGTTCTTC
CDR3 length: 14; J gene: TRBJ2-5; D gene: .; clone size: .; V gene: TRBV11-2; CDR3 protein: CASSPGLVVETQYF; CDR3 DNA: TGTGCCAGCAGCCCCGGGCTAGTCGTCGAGACCCAGTACTTC
CDR3 length: 16; J gene: TRBJ1-2; D gene: .; clone size: once; V gene: TRBV19; CDR3 protein: CASSIDSRVLIYGYTF; CDR3 DNA: TGTGCCAGTAGTATAGATTCCAGGGTATTGATCTATGGCTACACCTTC
CDR3 length: 16; J gene: TRBJ2-7; D gene: .; clone size: .; V gene: TRBV7-8; CDR3 protein: CASSFYASFGPYEQYF; CDR3 DNA: TGTGCCAGCAGCTTCTACGCCTCCTTTGGCCCCTACGAGCAGTACTTC
CDR3 length: 14; J gene: TRBJ2-5; D gene: TRBD1; clone size: .; V gene: TRBV11-2; CDR3 protein: CASTPGQFQETQYF; CDR3 DNA: TGTGCCAGCACCCCGGGACAGTTCCAAGAGACCCAGTACTTC
CDR3 length: 11; J gene: TRBJ2-7; D gene: .; clone size: .; V gene: TRBV11-2; CDR3 protein: CASSSVGEQYF; CDR3 DNA: TGTGCCAGCAGCTCCGTGGGAGAGCAGTACTTC
CDR3 length: 14; J gene: TRBJ2-3; D gene: .; clone size: .; V gene: TRBV18; CDR3 protein: CASSPGGLGDTQYF; CDR3 DNA: TGTGCCAGCTCACCAGGGGGGCTTGGGGATACGCAGTATTTT
CDR3 length: 14; J gene: TRBJ2-3; D gene: TRBD1; clone size: .; V gene: TRBV29-1; CDR3 protein: CSVGEGAGTDTQYF; CDR3 DNA: TGCAGCGTTGGTGAGGGGGCTGGTACAGATACGCAGTATTTT
CDR3 length: 18; J gene: TRBJ1-6; D gene: TRBD1; clone size: .; V gene: TRBV28; CDR3 protein: CASSPGGGQGIYNSPLHF; CDR3 DNA: TGTGCCAGCAGTCCCGGGGGCGGACAGGGCATCTATAATTCACCCCTCCACTTT
CDR3 length: 13; J gene: TRBJ2-5; D gene: .; clone size: .; V gene: TRBV27; CDR3 protein: CASSHRQKETQYF; CDR3 DNA: TGTGCCAGCAGTCATAGGCAGAAAGAGACCCAGTACTTC
CDR3 length: 14; J gene: TRBJ1-2; D gene: .; clone size: .; V gene: TRBV7-2; CDR3 protein: CASSLVSDNYGYTF; CDR3 DNA: TGTGCCAGCAGCTTAGTCTCAGACAACTATGGCTACACCTTC
CDR3 length: 15; J gene: TRBJ1-2; D gene: .; clone size: .; V gene: TRBV7-2; CDR3 protein: CASSSSGTTNYGYTF; CDR3 DNA: TGTGCCAGCAGCTCATCCGGGACAACTAACTATGGCTACACCTTC
CDR3 length: 14; J gene: TRBJ2-7; D gene: .; clone size: few; V gene: TRBV7-9; CDR3 protein: CASSGYRNSYEQYF; CDR3 DNA: TGTGCCAGCAGCGGCTACAGGAATTCCTACGAGCAGTACTTC
CDR3 length: 17; J gene: TRBJ2-5; D gene: .; clone size: .; V gene: TRBV12-2; CDR3 protein: CANRPLAGGRLGETQYF; CDR3 DNA: TGTGCAAATCGCCCCCTAGCGGGGGGGAGGTTAGGAGAGACCCAGTACTTC
CDR3 length: 14; J gene: TRBJ2-5; D gene: TRBD1; clone size: once; V gene: TRBV27; CDR3 protein: CASSAGQGFNGQYF; CDR3 DNA: TGTGCCAGCAGTGCGGGACAGGGTTTCAACGGCCAGTACTTC
CDR3 length: 15; J gene: TRBJ2-7; D gene: .; clone size: .; V gene: TRBV4-3; CDR3 protein: CASSLRLQGPYEQYF; CDR3 DNA: TGCGCCAGCAGCCTTAGGCTGCAGGGACCCTACGAGCAGTACTTC